The 14 T cell receptor beta chains given below trace back to one sample, sequenced in a study of cytomegalovirus exposure and HLA in healthy donors. Use of 60 Vbeta and 13 Jbeta primers characterized the PCR. This table comes from immunoSEQ multiplex PCR, and its TCRdb copy is limited to in-frame clones, with some not included. There are 150,000 to 200,000 clones in the sample; roughly 60% occur only once, and around 2.9% lies in the top ten. The sample was PBMCs. Receptor source: a man aged 40-55 years in good health and CMV-seronegative.

CDR3 nucleotide sequence: TGTGCCAGCAGCCTCTACAGGGACGCCACCTACGAGCAGTACTTC. Its translation is CASSLYRDATYEQYF. The chain has TRBV14 and TRBJ2-7, with D maybe TRBD1 (6 bases). The CDR3 consists of 15 residues. V was trimmed by 4 bases and J by 2 bases, leaving 15 bases between them. The germline V gene encodes CDR1 SGHDN and CDR2 FVKESK.

The V gene is TRBV18, the J gene TRBJ2-3; 7 positions match TRBD1. CDR1 and CDR2 from the germline V gene are KGHSH and LQKENI. The CDR3 sequence is 16 residues long. Unmatched junction bases numbered 7, after V lost 3 bases and J lost 1 base. The CDR3 DNA follows: TGTGCCAGCTCACCTCCAAGACAGGGCGGCACAGATACGCAGTATTTT. This gives the protein CASSPPRQGGTDTQYF.

The rearrangement uses TRBV6-6 and TRBJ2-7; D not certain. Germline V gene lookup returns CDR1 MNHNY and CDR2 SVGAGI (reference sequence). Trimming left V 5 bases short and J 3 bases short, with 8 bases between. This CDR3 comprises 12 residues. CDR3 in DNA: TGTGCCAGCAGTAACGACATCTACGAGCAGTACTTC. This translates into CASSNDIYEQYF.

This CDR3 reads CASSYSGTSSYEQYF. CDR3 DNA: TGTGCCAGCAGTTACTCGGGGACTAGCTCCTACGAGCAGTACTTC. The gene calls are TRBV6-6 and TRBJ2-7; 8 nucleotides match TRBD2. The V gene's germline CDR1 is MNHNY and CDR2 SVGAGI (reference sequence). V gave up 0 bases and J gave up 0 bases; unmatched junction bases: 1. This CDR3 has 15 residues.

In its sample, this clone was seen a few times. V and J are TRBV19 and TRBJ1-2, with D unresolved. This CDR3 has 11 residues. Germline lookup yields CDR1 LNHDA and CDR2 SQIVND (reference sequence). Trimming removed 3 bases from V and 6 bases from J, with 5 bases in between. In DNA form, the CDR3 reads TGTGCCAGTAGTATGAGGGATGGCTACACCTTC. Translating it yields CASSMRDGYTF.

The table lists this clone with a few counts. This chain connects TRBV4-2 to TRBJ2-2; perhaps TRBD2 as D (6 bases). The CDR3 is 15 residues long. Germline lookup yields CDR1 LGHNA and CDR2 YNFKEQ. Trimming stripped 0 bases from V and 9 bases from J, with 14 bases between. CDR3 amino acids: CASSQERDSRRELFF. CDR3 nucleotides: TGTGCCAGCAGCCAAGAAAGGGACTCCCGACGGGAGCTGTTTTTT.

The chain has TRBV11-3 and TRBJ2-3; possibly TRBD1 for D (6 bases). Germline CDR1 SGHNT, CDR2 YENEEA. There are 17 residues in the CDR3. The V and J ends lost 1 base and 8 bases respectively, with 22 bases between them. CDR3: CASSLVCPGRGVGTQYF. The CDR3 bases are TGTGCCAGCAGCTTAGTTTGCCCGGGCAGGGGTGTGGGTACGCAGTATTTT.

The chain has TRBV10-3 and TRBJ1-2; D may be TRBD1 (6 bases). V shed 5 bases and J shed 7 bases, with 14 bases lying between them. CDR1 and CDR2 from the germline V gene are ENHRY and SYGVKD. The CDR3 extends over 13 amino acids. The CDR3 DNA follows: TGTGCCATCAGTTCAGACAGGTCGGGTGGCTACACCTTC. This gives the protein CAISSDRSGGYTF.

This clone was seen more than once but under ten times. The chain recombines TRBV6-1 with TRBJ1-6; D is undetermined. Trimming shortened V by 4 bases and J by 0 bases, and 7 bases separated the two germline ends. This CDR3 is 15 amino acids long. CDR1 and CDR2 (germline): MNHNS, SASEGT. The CDR3 loop is CASSVGSSYNSPLHF. In nucleotides, the CDR3 is TGTGCCAGCAGTGTTGGGAGCTCCTATAATTCACCCCTCCACTTT.

Only a few counts were recorded for this clone. The rearrangement uses TRBV19 and TRBJ1-2, with 9 bases lining up with TRBD1. The CDR3 contains 15 residues. Per germline, CDR1 LNHDA and CDR2 SQIVND (reference sequence). V lost 5 bases to trimming and J lost 4 bases; unmatched junction nucleotides: 8. This chain's CDR3 is CASSLAGTGFYGYTF. In DNA form, the CDR3 reads TGTGCCAGTAGTTTGGCCGGGACAGGGTTCTATGGCTACACCTTC. The whole variable domain, remainder taken from reference TRBV19 and TRBJ1-2, is DGGITQSPKYLFRKEGQNVTLSCEQNLNHDAMYWYRQDPGQGLRLIYYSQIVNDFQKGDIAEGYSVSREKKESFPLTVTSAQKNPTAFYLCASSLAGTGFYGYTFGSGTRLTVV.

J is TRBJ2-3 and V is TRBV5-1; 7 bases align to TRBD1. Per the germline V gene, CDR1 is SGHRS and CDR2 is YFSETQ. The CDR3 is 16 amino acids. V lost 0 bases, J lost 6 bases, and 10 bases stayed unmatched. In nucleotides, the CDR3 is TGCGCCAGCAGCTTGGAGTTGTCAGGGGGATCGGATACGCAGTATTTT. The encoded protein is CASSLELSGGSDTQYF.

This clone was detected ten times or more. The chain couples TRBV6-5 to TRBJ1-1, with D possibly matching TRBD1 (5 bases). Trimming stripped 4 bases from V and 4 bases from J, with 13 bases between. The CDR3 loop spans 14 amino acids. Per germline, CDR1 MNHEY and CDR2 SVGAGI. Here the CDR3 reads CASSSGGVATEAFF. The DNA of the CDR3 is TGTGCCAGCAGTTCAGGAGGGGTTGCCACTGAAGCTTTCTTT.

The rearrangement uses TRBV6-5 and TRBJ1-4; 7 bases are shared with TRBD1. Unmatched junction bases numbered 9, after V lost 6 bases and J lost 5 bases. The CDR3 has 15 amino acids. CDR1 and CDR2 from the germline V gene are MNHEY and SVGAGI. CDR3 DNA: TGTGCCAGCAGAACCATTGACAGGGTGAATGAAAAACTGTTTTTT. This sequence encodes CASRTIDRVNEKLFF.

This chain connects TRBV6-6 to TRBJ2-3, with a tentative D call TRBD2 (6 bases). The ends were cut back, 2 bases at V and 1 base at J, with 13 bases in the middle. Germline V gene lookup returns CDR1 MNHNY and CDR2 SVGAGI (reference sequence). CDR3 length: 16 residues. Here the CDR3 reads CASSYRELRGTDTQYF. DNA of the CDR3: TGTGCCAGCAGTTACCGGGAGCTGAGAGGCACAGATACGCAGTATTTT.